This TCR beta chain originates from a study of CD8+ T cells in alopecia areata. Study conclusions and caveats: Mice gave a clearer picture of TCR sharing than patients did, possibly for HLA-related reasons.

Notes on this clone: Its antigen is as yet unknown.

The germline V and J ends were trimmed by 5 bases and 3 bases, with 10 bases remaining between them. This CDR3 contains 13 residues. Germline V CDR1 and CDR2: LNHNV, YYDKDF (reference sequence). cDNA prepared by RNA extraction and subsequent reverse transcription served as the template for sequencing. Libraries were prepared by immunoSEQ multiplex PCR; TCRdb keeps only in-frame clonotypes and omits some of them. The repertoire includes about 180,000 clones, less than 75% of them detected once, and roughly an eighth sits in the top ten. The sequence came from a human donor with alopecia areata. Material: CD8+ T cells sorted from blood, obtained at week 0. The genes are TRBV15 and TRBJ1-1; unclear D gene. CDR3 coding DNA: TGTGCCACCAGCGGGAGGGCGGACACTGAAGCTTTCTTT. Translation: CATSGRADTEAFF.